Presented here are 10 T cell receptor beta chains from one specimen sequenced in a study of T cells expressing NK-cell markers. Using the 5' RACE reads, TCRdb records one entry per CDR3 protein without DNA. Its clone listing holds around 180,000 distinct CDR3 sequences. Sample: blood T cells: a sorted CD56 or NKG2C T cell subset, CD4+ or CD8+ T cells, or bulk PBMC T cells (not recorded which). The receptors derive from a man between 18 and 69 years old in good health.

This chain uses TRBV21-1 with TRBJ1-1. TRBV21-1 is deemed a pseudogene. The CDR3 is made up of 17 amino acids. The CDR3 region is CASSKNPRGRGRTEAFF.

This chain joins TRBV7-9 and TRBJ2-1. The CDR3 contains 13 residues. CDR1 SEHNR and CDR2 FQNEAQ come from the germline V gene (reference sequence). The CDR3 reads CASRNDPYNEQFF.

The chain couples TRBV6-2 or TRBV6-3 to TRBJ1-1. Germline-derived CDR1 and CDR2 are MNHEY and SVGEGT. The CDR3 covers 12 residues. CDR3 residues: CASGRVDTEAFF.

The CDR3 sequence: CASTLAGGRYNEQFF. J is TRBJ2-1 and V is TRBV19; TCRdb outputs TRBD2, but without DNA this stays unchecked. Germline CDR1 is LNHDA and CDR2 is SQIVND (reference sequence). The CDR3 contains 15 residues.

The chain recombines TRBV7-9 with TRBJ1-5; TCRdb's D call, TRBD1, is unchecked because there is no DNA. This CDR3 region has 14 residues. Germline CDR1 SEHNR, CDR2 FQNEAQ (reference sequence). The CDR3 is CASSPGGINQPQHF.

CDR3 sequence: CASSPRVAGYSTDTQYF. The J gene is TRBJ2-3, the V gene TRBV14; absent DNA, TCRdb's TRBD2 call cannot be checked. This CDR3 has 17 residues. Germline V gene lookup returns CDR1 SGHDN and CDR2 FVKESK.

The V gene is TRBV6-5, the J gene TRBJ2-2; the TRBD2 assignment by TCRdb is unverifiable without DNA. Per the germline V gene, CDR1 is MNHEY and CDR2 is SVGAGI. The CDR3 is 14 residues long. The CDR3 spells CASTPGLVSGELFF.

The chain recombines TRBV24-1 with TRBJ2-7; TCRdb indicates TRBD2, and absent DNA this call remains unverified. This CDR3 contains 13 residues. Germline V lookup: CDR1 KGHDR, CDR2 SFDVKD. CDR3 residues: CAAPRKAPFEQYF.

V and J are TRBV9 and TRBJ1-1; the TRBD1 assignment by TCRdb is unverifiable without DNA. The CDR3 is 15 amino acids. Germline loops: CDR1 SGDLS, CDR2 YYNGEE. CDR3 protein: CASSGGVGGHTEAFF. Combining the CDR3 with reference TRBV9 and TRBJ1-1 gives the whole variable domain DSGVTQTPKHLITATGQRVTLRCSPRSGDLSVYWYQQSLDQGLQFLIQYYNGEERAKGNILERFSAQQFPDLHSELNLSSLELGDSALYFCASSGGVGGHTEAFFGQGTRLTVV.

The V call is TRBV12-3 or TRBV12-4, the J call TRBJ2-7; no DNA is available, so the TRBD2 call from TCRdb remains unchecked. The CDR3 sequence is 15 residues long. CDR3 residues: CASSFSGTSIDEQYF.